This TCR beta chain comes out of a study of blood T cell repertoires in COVID-19. Study in general: Researchers got acute and convalescent COVID-19 samples from the United States, Italy and Spain. From T cells, B-cell-depleted T cells, or PBMCs came the material, which was cDNA or gDNA.

Original processing notes: Amplification from reference gene primers served as the basis for estimated nucleated cell counts. The data were produced by immunoSEQ multiplex PCR, yet TCRdb's version contains in-frame clones alone and is incomplete. V, J and clone size were drawn from that table, and D and trimming were deduced from the DNA. The data hold 200,000 or so clones, with roughly 80% observed a single time. Germline CDR1 and CDR2: SGHTA and FQGTGA. The CDR3 is 16 residues long. Deletions cut 2 bases from V and 6 bases from J, with 17 bases between. The sequencing input was peripheral blood. This TCR was recovered from a human donor in a cohort sampled during active COVID-19. The chain carries TRBV7-3 and TRBJ2-1, with D possibly being TRBD1 (5 bases). CDR3 protein: CASSLGASHVGNEQFF. CDR3 nucleotide sequence: TGTGCCAGCAGCTTAGGGGCGAGCCACGTGGGCAATGAGCAGTTCTTC.